Below, one TCR beta chain is given with its context. This sample was taken from a study of blood T cell repertoires in COVID-19. Study-level information: T cells, B-cell-depleted T cells, or PBMCs supplied cDNA or gDNA.

How the authors handled the data: Estimates of nucleated cell counts were drawn from the amplification of reference gene primers. Data came from immunoSEQ multiplex PCR; TCRdb stores just in-frame clones and leaves some out. The V and J calls and clone size are taken from that table; D and trimming were inferred from the DNA. The data show fewer than 250,000 clones, 85% to 95% seen once. Germline V lookup: CDR1 KGHSH, CDR2 LQKENI. Trimming shortened V by 6 bases and J by 0 bases, and 11 bases separated the two germline ends. This CDR3 has 14 residues. The genes are TRBV18 and TRBJ1-2; possibly TRBD1 for D (6 bases). The sequenced sample was peripheral blood. This receptor was taken from a man aged 25-45 years with COVID-19, enrolled during active disease. The CDR3 reads CASSSGTTNYGYTF. The CDR3 nucleotides read TGTGCCAGCTCGTCCGGGACAACTAACTATGGCTACACCTTC.